The TCR beta chain described here comes from a study of Ad26.COV2.S vaccination and SARS-CoV-2 variants. The CDR3 totals 14 residues. Trimming shortened V by 6 bases and J by 0 bases, and 9 bases separated the two germline ends. Per the germline V gene, CDR1 is SNHLY and CDR2 is FYNNEI. Treatment given: roughly 18 received Ad26.COV2.S at low or high dose, single or two shots; several received placebo; per-sample allocation not given. Sampling was performed 63 days after the first vaccine or placebo injection. A Boston donor was an adult aged 18-55 years. Sequencing was performed with immunoSEQ multiplex PCR; in TCRdb, only in-frame clones are kept and a portion is missing. The table includes more than 350,000 clones, roughly 90% detected once. Study results and limitations: Substantial breadth was reported for post-vaccination spike-specific CD8+ and CD4+ T cells.

This clone was detected only a few times. The antigen remains undetermined. Specimen: peripheral blood, collected in a trial of Ad26.COV2.S vaccine versus placebo. This sequence was found in a person between 18 and 65 years old who received the Ad26.COV2.S COVID-19 vaccine or a placebo. The chain combines TRBV2 with TRBJ2-1; D ambiguous. The CDR3 sequence is CASRLRLSYNEQFF. In DNA, the CDR3 is TGTGCCAGCAGGCTCAGACTCTCCTACAATGAGCAGTTCTTC.